These 20 T cell receptor beta chains originate from one sample sequenced in a study of OX40 agonist ivuxolimab in advanced cancers. TCRdb's table, derived via immunoSEQ multiplex PCR, lists solely in-frame clones and lacks some. Of under 100,000 clones in the sample, roughly 88% were seen once. The source was CD4+ or CD8+ T cells sorted from blood, collected in a trial of the OX40 agonist ivuxolimab. The receptors were sampled from an adult with an advanced solid tumor such as melanoma, head and neck, liver or kidney cancer.

The CDR3 sequence: CASSEAIQTSYEQYF. CDR3 DNA: TGTGCCAGCAGTGAAGCGATACAGACCTCCTACGAGCAGTACTTC. The chain uses TRBV2 and TRBJ2-7; D unresolved. V was shortened by 0 bases and J by 0 bases, with 9 bases between the two germline ends. The CDR3 length is 15 residues. Germline CDR1 and CDR2: SNHLY and FYNNEI.

V is TRBV5-4 and J is TRBJ2-7; D ambiguous. Per germline, CDR1 SGHNT and CDR2 YYREEE (reference sequence). The CDR3 has 13 residues. Trimming took off 3 bases at V and 0 bases at J, with 7 bases between the two ends. CDR3 nucleotides: TGTGCCAGCAGCTCCGAGAGCTCCTACGAGCAGTACTTC. It encodes CASSSESSYEQYF.

This clone appeared once. V usage is TRBV11-1 and J usage is TRBJ1-2, with TRBD1 as a possible D gene (6 bases). Trimming removed 1 base from V and 4 bases from J, with 10 bases in between. The CDR3 runs 14 residues. The germline V gene has CDR1 SGHAT and CDR2 FQDESV (reference sequence). The CDR3 here is CASSLGGAAYGYTF. The DNA of the CDR3 is TGTGCCAGCAGCTTAGGGGGGGCCGCCTATGGCTACACCTTC.

This chain uses TRBV6-5 with TRBJ2-7; no reliable D call. Trimming left V 5 bases short and J 9 bases short, with 20 bases between. CDR3 length: 14 amino acids. The germline CDR1 and CDR2 sequences are MNHEY and SVGAGI. As DNA, the CDR3 is TGTGCCAGCAGTCCCTTTGGCCCTTTAATTGGGCAGTACTTC. Its protein product is CASSPFGPLIGQYF.

This rearrangement joins TRBV28 to TRBJ2-1; 10 positions agree with TRBD2. V lost 5 bases, J lost 4 bases, and 14 bases stayed unmatched. Germline CDR1 and CDR2: MDHEN and SYDVKM. The CDR3 spans 18 residues. CDR3 region: CASSLVPLAGGPYNEQFF. The CDR3 DNA follows: TGTGCCAGCAGTCTGGTGCCCTTAGCGGGAGGACCATACAATGAGCAGTTCTTC.

The chain couples TRBV10-3 to TRBJ2-1; 9 nucleotides line up with TRBD1. The CDR3 is made up of 14 amino acids. V shed 10 bases and J 2 bases; nucleotides not matched to a gene: 6. Germline CDR1 ENHRY, CDR2 SYGVKD. The CDR3 sequence is CATKTGGTYNEQFF. DNA for the CDR3: TGTGCCACTAAGACAGGGGGAACCTACAATGAGCAGTTCTTC.

This clone was observed once. J is TRBJ1-2 and V is TRBV5-1; no firm D call. Germline-derived CDR1 and CDR2 are SGHRS and YFSETQ. This CDR3 spans 18 amino acids. V gave up 2 bases and J gave up 1 base, with 21 bases separating them. This CDR3 reads CASSLGGGMRTINYGYTF. DNA of the CDR3: TGCGCCAGCAGCTTAGGCGGTGGCATGCGGACCATTAACTATGGCTACACCTTC.

The chain links TRBV15 to TRBJ1-1; D gene ambiguous. Trimming cost V 2 bases and J 2 bases, with 6 bases left between them. This CDR3 is built from 13 residues. The germline gives CDR1 LNHNV, CDR2 YYDKDF (reference sequence). This CDR3 reads CATSRPANTEAFF. CDR3 sequence (DNA): TGTGCCACCAGCAGACCTGCTAACACTGAAGCTTTCTTT. Based on the CDR3 plus reference TRBV15 and TRBJ1-1, the full variable domain is DAMVIQNPRYQVTQFGKPVTLSCSQTLNHNVMYWYQQKSSQAPKLLFHYYDKDFNNEADTPDNFQSRRPNTSFCFLDIRSPGLGDTAMYLCATSRPANTEAFFGQGTRLTVV.

The chain carries TRBV7-3 and TRBJ1-5; D gene ambiguous. The ends were cut back, 0 bases at V and 0 bases at J, with 27 bases in the middle. Germline loops: CDR1 SGHTA, CDR2 FQGTGA. This CDR3 region has 22 residues. The CDR3 protein is CASSLTLGKDFGVWVSNQPQHF. The CDR3 nucleotides are TGTGCCAGCAGCTTAACGTTAGGTAAAGATTTTGGGGTATGGGTTAGCAATCAGCCCCAGCATTTT.

The chain is built from TRBV7-9 and TRBJ1-6; the D is unclear. The CDR3 contains 14 residues. Germline loops: CDR1 SEHNR, CDR2 FQNEAQ (reference sequence). With 5 bases removed from V and 9 bases from J, the gap between germline ends came to 14 bases. This chain's CDR3 is CASSPDPGRSPLHF. CDR3 nucleotides: TGTGCCAGCAGCCCCGACCCGGGTCGTTCACCCCTCCACTTT.

The chain combines TRBV6-5 with TRBJ1-2, with D tentatively TRBD1 (5 bases). V lost 0 bases and J 4 bases, leaving 12 bases between the germline ends. The CDR3 spans 15 residues. Germline-derived CDR1 and CDR2 are MNHEY and SVGAGI. The CDR3 spells CASSYSARVGYGYTF. CDR3 coding DNA: TGTGCCAGCAGTTACTCGGCCAGGGTAGGCTATGGCTACACCTTC.

The J gene is TRBJ2-5, the V gene TRBV6-6, with D tentatively TRBD1 or TRBD2 (5 bases each). Looked up from germline, CDR1 is MNHNY and CDR2 is SVGAGI (reference sequence). Trimming stripped 2 bases from V and 4 bases from J, with 11 bases between. This CDR3 region has 14 residues. The chain's CDR3 is CASSYGTLGETQYF. The CDR3 DNA reads TGTGCCAGCAGTTACGGGACGTTGGGAGAGACCCAGTACTTC.

The chain couples TRBV4-3 to TRBJ2-5, with 10 bases identical to TRBD2. CDR3 size: 15 residues. Germline CDR1 reads LGHNA; CDR2 reads YSLEER. Trimming took 0 bases from V and 3 from J; bases not matched to a gene: 1. The CDR3 spells CASSQDLAGEETQYF. The CDR3 DNA follows: TGCGCCAGCAGCCAAGACCTAGCGGGGGAAGAGACCCAGTACTTC.

This chain joins TRBV2 and TRBJ2-2; D may be TRBD2 (6 bases). Trimming removed 4 bases from V and 7 bases from J, with 13 bases in between. The CDR3 consists of 14 residues. The V gene's germline CDR1 is SNHLY and CDR2 FYNNEI. This chain's CDR3 is CASSGLVSGGELFF. The CDR3 nucleotides are TGTGCCAGCAGTGGACTAGTCAGCGGCGGGGAGCTGTTTTTT.

The V gene is TRBV6-1, the J gene TRBJ1-5, with D perhaps matching TRBD1 (5 bases). This CDR3 has 16 amino acids. V was shortened by 3 bases and J by 4 bases, with 16 bases between the two germline ends. In germline, CDR1 is MNHNS, CDR2 SASEGT. This chain's CDR3 is CASSEGGRGGNQPQHF. The CDR3, as DNA: TGTGCCAGCAGTGAGGGAGGGAGGGGTGGAAATCAGCCCCAGCATTTT.

The chain joins TRBV11-2 to TRBJ2-3, with D perhaps matching TRBD1 or TRBD2 (5 bases each). Trimming stripped 5 bases from V and 2 bases from J, with 20 bases between. The CDR3 spans 17 residues. CDR1 and CDR2 (germline): SGHAT, FQNNGV. The CDR3 sequence is CASSGPVGTLITDTQYF. DNA for the CDR3: TGTGCCAGCAGCGGACCGGTAGGGACCCTTATCACAGATACGCAGTATTTT.

The V and J genes are TRBV6-5 and TRBJ2-6; D may correspond to TRBD1 or TRBD2 (5 bases each). Germline V gives CDR1 MNHEY, CDR2 SVGAGI. V was cut by 2 bases and J by 4 bases, with 12 bases left in between. This CDR3 region has 16 residues. Here the CDR3 reads CASSYLLGPGANVLTF. CDR3 bases: TGTGCCAGCAGTTACCTCCTGGGACCCGGGGCCAACGTCCTGACTTTC.

V usage is TRBV30 and J usage is TRBJ2-6; maybe TRBD2 (5 bases). The ends were cut back, 0 bases at V and 4 bases at J, with 10 bases in the middle. This CDR3 contains 15 residues. Looked up from germline, CDR1 is GTSNPN and CDR2 is SVGIG (reference sequence). CDR3 region: CAWSVPGNGANVLTF. DNA for the CDR3: TGTGCCTGGAGTGTACCGGGGAACGGGGCCAACGTCCTGACTTTC.

The V gene is TRBV2, the J gene TRBJ2-7, with D tentatively TRBD2 (5 bases). The ends were cut back, 4 bases at V and 2 bases at J, with 9 bases in the middle. Germline loops: CDR1 SNHLY, CDR2 FYNNEI. The CDR3 extends over 13 amino acids. The CDR3 protein is CASSVRETYEQYF. The CDR3 nucleotides are TGTGCCAGCAGTGTACGGGAAACCTACGAGCAGTACTTC.

The chain combines TRBV6-5 with TRBJ2-7; D is undetermined. Germline CDR1 and CDR2: MNHEY and SVGAGI. The CDR3 spans 13 residues. The V end lost 1 base, the J end lost 6 bases, and 10 bases lay between the germline ends. The CDR3 reads CASSYFLSPEQYF. The CDR3 region has the DNA TGTGCCAGCAGTTACTTCCTGAGTCCCGAGCAGTACTTC.